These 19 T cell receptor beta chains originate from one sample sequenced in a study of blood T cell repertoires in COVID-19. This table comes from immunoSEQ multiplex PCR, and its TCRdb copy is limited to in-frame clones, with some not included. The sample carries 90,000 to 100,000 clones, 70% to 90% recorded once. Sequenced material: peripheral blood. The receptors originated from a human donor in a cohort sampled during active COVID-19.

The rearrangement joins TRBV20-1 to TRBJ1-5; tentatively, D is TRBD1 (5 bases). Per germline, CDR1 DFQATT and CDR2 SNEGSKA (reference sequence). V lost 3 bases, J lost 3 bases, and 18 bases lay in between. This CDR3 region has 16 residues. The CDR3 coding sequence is TGCAGTGCTAGTACCGGTCGACAGTTAAACAATCAGCCCCAGCATTTT. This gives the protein CSASTGRQLNNQPQHF.

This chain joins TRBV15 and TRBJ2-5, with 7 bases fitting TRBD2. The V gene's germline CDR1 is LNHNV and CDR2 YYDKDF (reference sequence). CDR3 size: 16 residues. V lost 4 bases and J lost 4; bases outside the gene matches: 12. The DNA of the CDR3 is TGTGCCACCAGCAAAGCAGCGGGGCGGGTTGGAGAGACCCAGTACTTC. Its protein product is CATSKAAGRVGETQYF.

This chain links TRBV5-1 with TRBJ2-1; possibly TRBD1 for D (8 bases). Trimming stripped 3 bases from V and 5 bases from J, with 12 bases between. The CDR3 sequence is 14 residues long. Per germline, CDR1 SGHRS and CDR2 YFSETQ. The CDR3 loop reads CASSSQGGNNEQFF. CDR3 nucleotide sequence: TGCGCCAGCAGCTCACAGGGGGGGAACAATGAGCAGTTCTTC.

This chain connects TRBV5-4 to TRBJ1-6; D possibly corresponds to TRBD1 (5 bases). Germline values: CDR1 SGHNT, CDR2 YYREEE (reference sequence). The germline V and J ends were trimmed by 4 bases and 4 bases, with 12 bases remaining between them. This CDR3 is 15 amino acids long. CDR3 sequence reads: CASSLDSFYNSPLHF. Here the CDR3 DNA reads TGTGCCAGCAGCCTCGACAGCTTTTATAATTCACCCCTCCACTTT.

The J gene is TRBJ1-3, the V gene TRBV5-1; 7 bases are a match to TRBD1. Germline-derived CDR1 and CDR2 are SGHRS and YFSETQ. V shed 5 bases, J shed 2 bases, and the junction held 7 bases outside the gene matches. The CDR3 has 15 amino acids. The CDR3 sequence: CASSRTGEPGNTIYF. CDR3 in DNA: TGCGCCAGCAGTCGCACAGGGGAGCCTGGAAACACCATATATTTT.

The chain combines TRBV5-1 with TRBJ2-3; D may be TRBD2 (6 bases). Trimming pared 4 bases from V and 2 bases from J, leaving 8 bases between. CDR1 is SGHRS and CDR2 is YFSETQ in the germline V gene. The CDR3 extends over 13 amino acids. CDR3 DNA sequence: TGCGCCAGCAGCCGGGACTTCACAGATACGCAGTATTTT. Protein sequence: CASSRDFTDTQYF.

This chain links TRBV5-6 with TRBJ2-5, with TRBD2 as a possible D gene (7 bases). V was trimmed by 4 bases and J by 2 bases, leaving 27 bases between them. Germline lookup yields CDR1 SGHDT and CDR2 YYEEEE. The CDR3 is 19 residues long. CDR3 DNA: TGTGCCAGCAGCAAGGGTCCAGGGCCAAGGGGGGGGCCGCAAGAGACCCAGTACTTC. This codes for CASSKGPGPRGGPQETQYF.

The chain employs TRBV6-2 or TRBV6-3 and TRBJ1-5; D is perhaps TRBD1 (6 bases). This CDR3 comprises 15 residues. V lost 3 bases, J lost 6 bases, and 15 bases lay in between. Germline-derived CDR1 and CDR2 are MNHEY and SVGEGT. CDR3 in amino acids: CASSYLTGIRQPQHF. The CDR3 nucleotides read TGTGCCAGCAGTTATCTCACAGGGATTCGTCAGCCCCAGCATTTT.

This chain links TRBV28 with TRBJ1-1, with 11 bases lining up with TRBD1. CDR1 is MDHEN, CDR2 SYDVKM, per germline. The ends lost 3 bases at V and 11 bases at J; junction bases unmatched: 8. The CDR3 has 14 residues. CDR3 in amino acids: CASSFGGQGARAFF. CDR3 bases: TGTGCCAGCAGTTTCGGAGGACAGGGGGCCAGGGCTTTCTTT.

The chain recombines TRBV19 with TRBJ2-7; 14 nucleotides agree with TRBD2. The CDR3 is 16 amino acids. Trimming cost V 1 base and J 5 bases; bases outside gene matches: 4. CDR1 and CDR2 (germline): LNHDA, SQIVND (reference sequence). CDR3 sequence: CASSIGLAGGPDEQYF. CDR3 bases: TGTGCCAGTAGTATAGGACTAGCGGGGGGGCCGGACGAGCAGTACTTC.

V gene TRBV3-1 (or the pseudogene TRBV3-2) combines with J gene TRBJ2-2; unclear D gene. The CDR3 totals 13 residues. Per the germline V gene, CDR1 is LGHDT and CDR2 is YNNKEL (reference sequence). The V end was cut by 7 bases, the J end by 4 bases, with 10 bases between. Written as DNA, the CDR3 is TGTGCCAGCACAGGAATAGGCACCGGGGAGCTGTTTTTT. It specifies CASTGIGTGELFF.

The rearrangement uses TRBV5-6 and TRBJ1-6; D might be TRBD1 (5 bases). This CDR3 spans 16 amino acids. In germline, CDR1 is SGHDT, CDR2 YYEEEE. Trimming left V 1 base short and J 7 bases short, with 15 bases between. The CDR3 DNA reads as TGTGCCAGCAGCTTGTGGGGGGATAACAGCAATTCACCCCTCCACTTT. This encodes CASSLWGDNSNSPLHF.

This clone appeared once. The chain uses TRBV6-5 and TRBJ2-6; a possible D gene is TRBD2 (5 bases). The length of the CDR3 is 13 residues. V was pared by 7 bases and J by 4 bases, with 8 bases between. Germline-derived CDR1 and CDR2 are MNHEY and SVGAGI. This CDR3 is CASTRAGANVLTF. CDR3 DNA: TGTGCCAGCACGAGGGCCGGGGCCAACGTCCTGACTTTC.

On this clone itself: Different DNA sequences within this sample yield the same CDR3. CDR3 coding DNA: TGTGCCAGCAGCCCGAGGATGAACACTGAAGCTTTCTTT. Translation gives CASSPRMNTEAFF. The rearrangement joins TRBV6-5 to TRBJ1-1, with D uncertain. Trimming took off 6 bases at V and 0 bases at J, with 8 bases between the two ends. CDR3 length: 13 amino acids. Per the germline V gene, CDR1 is MNHEY and CDR2 is SVGAGI.

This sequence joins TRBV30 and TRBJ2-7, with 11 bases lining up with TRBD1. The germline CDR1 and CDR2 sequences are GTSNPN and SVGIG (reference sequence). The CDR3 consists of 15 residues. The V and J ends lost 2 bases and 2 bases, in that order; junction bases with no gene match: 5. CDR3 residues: CAWSKDRGPTYEQYF. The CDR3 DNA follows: TGTGCCTGGAGTAAGGACAGGGGGCCAACCTACGAGCAGTACTTC.

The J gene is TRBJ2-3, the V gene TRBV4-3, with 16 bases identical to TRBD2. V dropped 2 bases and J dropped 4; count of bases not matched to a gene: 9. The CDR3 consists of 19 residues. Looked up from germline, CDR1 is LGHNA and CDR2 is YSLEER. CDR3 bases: TGCGCCAGCAGCCAAAACCCGGGACTAGCGGGGGGGCGAGCAGATACGCAGTATTTT. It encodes CASSQNPGLAGGRADTQYF.

For the CDR3, the DNA is TGTGCCAGCAGCGCGCAGGGGGATCCCTATAATTCACCCCTCCACTTT. It yields the protein CASSAQGDPYNSPLHF. The chain carries TRBV11-2 and TRBJ1-6; the match to TRBD1 covers 7 bases. The CDR3 loop spans 16 amino acids. Germline assignment: CDR1 SGHAT and CDR2 FQNNGV. Losses at the gene ends were 5 bases for V and 2 bases for J; bases not matched to a gene: 6.

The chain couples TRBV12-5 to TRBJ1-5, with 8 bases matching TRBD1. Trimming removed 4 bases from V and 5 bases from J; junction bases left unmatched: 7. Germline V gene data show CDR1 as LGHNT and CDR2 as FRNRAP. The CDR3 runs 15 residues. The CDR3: CASGSPGQADQPQHF. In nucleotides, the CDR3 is TGTGCTAGTGGTTCCCCGGGACAGGCGGATCAGCCCCAGCATTTT.

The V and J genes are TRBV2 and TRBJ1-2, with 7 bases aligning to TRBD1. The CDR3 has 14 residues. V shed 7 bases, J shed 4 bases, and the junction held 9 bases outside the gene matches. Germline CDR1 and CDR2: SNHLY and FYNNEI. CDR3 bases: TGTGCCAGCAACCACAGGGGTTCGGTCTATGGCTACACCTTC. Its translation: CASNHRGSVYGYTF. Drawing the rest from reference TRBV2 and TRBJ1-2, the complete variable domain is EPEVTQTPSHQVTQMGQEVILRCVPISNHLYFYWYRQILGQKVEFLVSFYNNEISEKSEIFDDQFSVERPDGSNFTLKIRSTKLEDSAMYFCASNHRGSVYGYTFGSGTRLTVV.